This T cell receptor beta chain was found in a study of naive and memory T cell subsets (TCRdb year 2017). Turning to the overall study: An open-source, UMI-based TCR alpha and beta sequencing pipeline was applied to sorted naive and memory peripheral blood T cell subsets. The functional CMV T cell responses agreed completely with IgG serology results. RNA was DNase-treated and reverse transcribed with TCR constant-region primers, mostly using SuperScript III. The paper as a whole reports these results and caveats: After error correction, only a single occurrence was seen for over 90% of naive TCR sequences, so much steeper abundance distributions were produced than in memory subsets. The repertoire findings for the naive and memory subsets could not be validated, as no ground truth was available. TCR abundance followed a power law with an exponent that was different for naive and memory subsets but consistent across the three individuals. A clonotype was defined as a single alpha or beta chain sequence rather than as a paired alpha/beta receptor. RNA-based TCR counts may be affected by expression changes linked to T cell activation and differentiation. In both CD4 and CD8 cells, a rise in Gini index and a fall in Shannon and inverse Simpson diversity were observed from naive through CM, EM and EMRA.

Preparation of the library involved UMI-ligation and nested PCR. To cover both TRBC1 and TRBC2, the beta constant-region primer consisted of an equimolar mix of two oligonucleotides. The ligated cDNA went through four rounds of PCR with nested alpha and beta constant-region primers together with the SP2 primer. A single-stranded oligonucleotide carrying the SP2 primer and a 12-nucleotide UMI was ligated to the 3' end of the cDNA by T4 RNA ligase 1. Incubation of the ligation reaction was carried out at 16 degrees C for roughly 19-24 hours. To avoid over-amplification, PCR2 was usually performed as a SYBR Green qPCR and halted once a predetermined threshold was reached. Every purification after the first one was done using Agencourt AMPure XP magnetic beads. Libraries were quantified by Qubit and checked on a TapeStation, with a main peak expected near 650 bp. Pooled libraries were sequenced on an Illumina MiSeq with v2 2x251 paired-end kits, typically giving about 0.85-2 million reads per sample. Each sample was pooled at 4 nM, and roughly 4.5-7.5% PhiX was included to help cluster recognition. Per the authors' processing: V and J genes were assigned to Demultiplexor-processed FASTQ reads by Decombinator through tag matching, with a single base-pair mismatch being allowed. By using UMIs, Collapsinator corrected both sequencing errors and the frequency errors caused by PCR heterogeneity. TCRs were translated and CDR3s were extracted from the conserved cysteine to the FGXG phenylalanine by CDR3Translator, with non-productive sequences being flagged. Gini, Shannon entropy and inverse Simpson indices were calculated on repertoires that had been subsampled to equal numbers of UMI-defined TCRs. Power-law fits to clonotype abundance distributions were performed by maximum likelihood within the linear range. For one naive CD8 sample, the pipeline and MIGEC produced similar UMI counts, unique TCR numbers and clonal distributions. A set of 7,322 CMV-associated CDR3 sequences, compiled from VDJdb and a published dataset, was used to search the repertoires. Clones were called with MiXCR by TCRdb after fastp trimmed the public reads at Q25, and only in-frame beta chains were retained. Under each unique CDR3 protein, matching rows form one entry showing the most common genes and DNA. The V and J calls and clone size come from TCRdb's table, not from the authors' own analysis. Within this sample are tens of thousands of distinct CDR3 sequences, with more than 7% of them counted one time only. The ten most abundant clones make up about 24% of the sample.

From cysteine to phenylalanine, the CDR3 is 14 amino acids long. The sequence is cut down to CDR3 DNA, 42 bases in frame from base 1. CDR1 MNHNS and CDR2 SASEGT are derived from the germline V gene. V is pruned by 5 bases and J by 1 base, leaving 3 bases of the junction without a gene match. Of note for this clonotype: Its antigen is still unknown. It has no much larger one-base neighbor in the sample; base qualities were not kept.

From the second PCR step onward, the TCR alpha chain libraries and the TCR beta chain libraries were amplified separately. To determine each donor's CMV status, fresh PBMCs were stimulated overnight with CMV viral lysate, and IFNgamma production from CD4+ T cells was then assessed. Using Miltenyi beads, CD4 T cells were first positively selected, and CD8 T cells were then positively selected from the CD4-negative fraction. Cells were stained for CD3, CD4, CD8, CD45RA, CD27 and a live/dead dye and were sorted on a BD Aria II into four subsets based on CD45RA and CD27. A few healthy volunteers provided blood, and each donor's sample was split into CD4 and CD8 T cells and then further divided into four differentiation subsets. Around 130 ml of peripheral blood was drawn per donor, and PBMC were isolated by Ficoll-Paque PLUS density-gradient centrifugation. Sorted cells were lysed in RLT buffer, after which RNA was extracted using a Qiagen RNeasy kit and stored at -80 degrees C.

Sequenced: central memory CD8+ T cells from blood. Interpreted using the paper, the cell subset or site label stands for: central memory, CD45RA- CD27+. The sequence joins TRBV6-1 to TRBJ1-1; TRBD1 aligns with 8 central bases. The TCR was taken from a human donor in good health. This receptor has the CDR3 CASSPGQENTEAFF. Read as DNA, the sequence is TGTGCCAGCAGTCCGGGACAGGAGAACACTGAAGCTTTCTTT.